This T cell receptor (beta chain) was retrieved from a study of blood T cell repertoires in COVID-19. Study details: PBMCs, B-cell-depleted T cells, or T cells were the source of the cDNA or gDNA that made up the material.

In the authors' methods: Cell counts per sample came from amplifying reference gene primers. TCRdb's table, derived via immunoSEQ multiplex PCR, lists solely in-frame clones and lacks some. V, J and clone size are those of that table, while D and trimming were read from the DNA. The sample lists some 170,000 clones; 82% were seen once. Trimming cost V 1 base and J 7 bases, with 8 bases left between them. From germline, CDR1 is MGHRA and CDR2 YSYEKL. The CDR3 is 13 residues long. The sequenced sample was peripheral blood. This sequence joins TRBV4-1 and TRBJ2-1; D gene ambiguous. This receptor was identified in a woman in her seventies with acute or convalescent COVID-19. This CDR3 is CASSQVGWNEQFF. The CDR3 region has the DNA TGCGCCAGCAGCCAAGTGGGCTGGAATGAGCAGTTCTTC.